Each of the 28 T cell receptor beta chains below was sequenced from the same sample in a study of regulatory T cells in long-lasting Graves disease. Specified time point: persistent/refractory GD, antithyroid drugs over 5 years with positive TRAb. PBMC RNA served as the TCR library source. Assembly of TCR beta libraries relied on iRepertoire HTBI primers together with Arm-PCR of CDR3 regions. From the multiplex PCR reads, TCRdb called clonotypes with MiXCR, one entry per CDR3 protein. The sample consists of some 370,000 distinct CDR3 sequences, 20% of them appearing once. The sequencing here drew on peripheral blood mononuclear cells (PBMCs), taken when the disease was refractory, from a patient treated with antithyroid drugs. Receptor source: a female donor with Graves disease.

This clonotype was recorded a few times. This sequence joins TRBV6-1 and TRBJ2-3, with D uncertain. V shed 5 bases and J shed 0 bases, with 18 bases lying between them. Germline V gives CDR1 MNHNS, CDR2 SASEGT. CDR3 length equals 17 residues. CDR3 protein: CASSPIWVTSSTDTQYF. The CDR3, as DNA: TGTGCCAGCAGTCCTATTTGGGTAACCTCTAGCACAGATACGCAGTATTTT.

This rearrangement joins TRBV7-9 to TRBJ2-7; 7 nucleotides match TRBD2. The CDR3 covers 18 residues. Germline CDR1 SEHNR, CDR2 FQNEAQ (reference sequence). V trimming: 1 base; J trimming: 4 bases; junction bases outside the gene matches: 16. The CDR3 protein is CASSLGPSGTSLPYEQYF. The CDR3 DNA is TGTGCCAGCAGCTTAGGGCCCAGCGGGACGTCTTTGCCGTACGAGCAGTACTTC. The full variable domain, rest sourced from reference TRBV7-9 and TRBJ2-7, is DTGVSQNPRHKITKRGQNVTFRCDPISEHNRLYWYRQTLGQGPEFLTYFQNEAQLEKSRLLSDRFSAERPKGSFSTLEIQRTEQGDSAMYLCASSLGPSGTSLPYEQYFGPGTRLTVT.

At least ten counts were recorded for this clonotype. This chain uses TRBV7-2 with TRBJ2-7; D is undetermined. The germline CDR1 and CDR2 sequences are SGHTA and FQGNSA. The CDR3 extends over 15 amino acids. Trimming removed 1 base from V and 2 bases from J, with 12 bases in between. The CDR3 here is CASSLEGWGTYEQYF. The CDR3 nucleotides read TGTGCCAGCAGCTTAGAAGGATGGGGAACCTACGAGCAGTACTTC.

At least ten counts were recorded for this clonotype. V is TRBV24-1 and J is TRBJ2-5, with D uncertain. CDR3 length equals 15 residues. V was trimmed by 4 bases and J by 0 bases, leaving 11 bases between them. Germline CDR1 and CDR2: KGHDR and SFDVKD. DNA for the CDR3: TGTGCCACCAGTGACCCCCAAACGTACCAAGAGACCCAGTACTTC. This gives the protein CATSDPQTYQETQYF.

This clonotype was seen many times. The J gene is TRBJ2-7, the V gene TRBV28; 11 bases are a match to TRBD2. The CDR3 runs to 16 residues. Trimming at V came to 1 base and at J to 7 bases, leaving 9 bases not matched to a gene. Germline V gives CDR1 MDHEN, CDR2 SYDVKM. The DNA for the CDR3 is TGTGCCAGCAGTTTATCCCCGGGACTAGCGGCACGGGAGCAGTACTTC. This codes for CASSLSPGLAAREQYF.

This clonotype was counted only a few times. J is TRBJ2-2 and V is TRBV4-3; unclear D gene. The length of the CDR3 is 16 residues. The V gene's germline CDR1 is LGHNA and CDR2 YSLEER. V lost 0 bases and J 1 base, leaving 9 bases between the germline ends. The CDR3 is CASSQEDGLNTGELFF. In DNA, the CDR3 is TGCGCCAGCAGCCAAGAGGACGGCTTGAACACCGGGGAGCTGTTTTTT.

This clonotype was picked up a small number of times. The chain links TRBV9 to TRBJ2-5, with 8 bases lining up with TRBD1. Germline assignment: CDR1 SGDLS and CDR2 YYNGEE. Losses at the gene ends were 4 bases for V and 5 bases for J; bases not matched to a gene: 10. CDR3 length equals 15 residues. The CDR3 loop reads CASSPRTGQAETQYF. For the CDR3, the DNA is TGTGCCAGCAGCCCACGGACAGGGCAAGCGGAGACCCAGTACTTC.

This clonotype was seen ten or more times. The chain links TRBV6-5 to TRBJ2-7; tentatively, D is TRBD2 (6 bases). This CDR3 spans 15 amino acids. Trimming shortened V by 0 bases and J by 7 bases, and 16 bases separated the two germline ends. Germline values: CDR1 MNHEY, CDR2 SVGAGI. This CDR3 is CASSYSARGLLEQYF. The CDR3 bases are TGTGCCAGCAGTTACTCGGCTAGGGGACTTTTGGAGCAGTACTTC.

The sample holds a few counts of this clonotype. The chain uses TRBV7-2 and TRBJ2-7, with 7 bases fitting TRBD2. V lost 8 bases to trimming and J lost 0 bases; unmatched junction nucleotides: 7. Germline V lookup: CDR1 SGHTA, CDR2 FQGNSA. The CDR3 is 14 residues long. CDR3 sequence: CASSIAGRSYEQYF. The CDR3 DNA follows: TGTGCCAGCTCCATAGCGGGCCGCTCCTACGAGCAGTACTTC.

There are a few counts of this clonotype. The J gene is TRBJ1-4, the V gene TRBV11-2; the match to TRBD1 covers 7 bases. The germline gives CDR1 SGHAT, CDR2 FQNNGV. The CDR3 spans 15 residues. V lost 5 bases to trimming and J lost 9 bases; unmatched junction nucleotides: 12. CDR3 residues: CASSPLTGKEKKLFF. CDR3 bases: TGTGCCAGCAGCCCCTTGACAGGGAAGGAGAAAAAACTGTTTTTT.

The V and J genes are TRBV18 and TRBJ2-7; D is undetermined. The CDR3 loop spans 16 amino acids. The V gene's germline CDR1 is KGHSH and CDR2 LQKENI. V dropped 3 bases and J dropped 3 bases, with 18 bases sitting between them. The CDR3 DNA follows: TGTGCCAGCTCACCGCGTGGCCCTGTAATAAACTACGAGCAGTACTTC. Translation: CASSPRGPVINYEQYF.

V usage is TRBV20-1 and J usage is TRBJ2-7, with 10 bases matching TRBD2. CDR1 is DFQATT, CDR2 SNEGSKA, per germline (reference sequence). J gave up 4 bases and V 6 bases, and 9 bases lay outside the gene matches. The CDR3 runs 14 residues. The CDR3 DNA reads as TGCAGTGCGCTTAGCGGGAGGTACCTGTACGAGCAGTACTTC. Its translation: CSALSGRYLYEQYF.

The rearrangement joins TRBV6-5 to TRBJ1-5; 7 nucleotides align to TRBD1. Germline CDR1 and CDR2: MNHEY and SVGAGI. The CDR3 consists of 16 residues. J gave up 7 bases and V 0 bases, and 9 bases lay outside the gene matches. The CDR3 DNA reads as TGTGCCAGCAGTTACTCGGCAGTAGGACAGGCCCAGCCCCAGCATTTT. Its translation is CASSYSAVGQAQPQHF.

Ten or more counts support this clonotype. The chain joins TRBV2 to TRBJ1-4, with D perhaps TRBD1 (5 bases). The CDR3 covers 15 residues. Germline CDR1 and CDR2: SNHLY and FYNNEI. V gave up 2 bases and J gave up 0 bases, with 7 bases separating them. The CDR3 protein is CASSESGSTNEKLFF. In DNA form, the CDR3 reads TGTGCCAGCAGTGAATCAGGGTCAACTAATGAAAAACTGTTTTTT.

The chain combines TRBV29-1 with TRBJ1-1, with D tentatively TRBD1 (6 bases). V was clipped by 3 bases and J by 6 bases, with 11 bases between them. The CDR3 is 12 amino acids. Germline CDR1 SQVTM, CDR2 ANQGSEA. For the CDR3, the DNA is TGCAGCGTTGACAGGGGTAGCGCTGAAGCTTTCTTT. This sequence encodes CSVDRGSAEAFF. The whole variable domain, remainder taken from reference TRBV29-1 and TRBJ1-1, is SAVISQKPSRDICQRGTSLTIQCQVDSQVTMMFWYRQQPGQSLTLIATANQGSEATYESGFVIDKFPISRPNLTFSTLTVSNMSPEDSSIYLCSVDRGSAEAFFGQGTRLTVV.

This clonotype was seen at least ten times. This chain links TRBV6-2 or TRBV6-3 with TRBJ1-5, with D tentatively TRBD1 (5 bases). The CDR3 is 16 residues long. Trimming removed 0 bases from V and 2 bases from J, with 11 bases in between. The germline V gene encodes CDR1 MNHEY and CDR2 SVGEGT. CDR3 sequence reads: CASSYSGAGRNQPQHF. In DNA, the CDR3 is TGTGCCAGCAGTTACTCTGGCGCGGGGCGCAATCAGCCCCAGCATTTT.

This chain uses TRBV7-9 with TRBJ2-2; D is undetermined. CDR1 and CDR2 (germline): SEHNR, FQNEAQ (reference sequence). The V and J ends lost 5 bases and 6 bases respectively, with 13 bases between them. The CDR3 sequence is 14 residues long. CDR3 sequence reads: CASSPLGVAGELFF. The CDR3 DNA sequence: TGTGCCAGCAGCCCTCTGGGTGTCGCCGGGGAGCTGTTTTTT.

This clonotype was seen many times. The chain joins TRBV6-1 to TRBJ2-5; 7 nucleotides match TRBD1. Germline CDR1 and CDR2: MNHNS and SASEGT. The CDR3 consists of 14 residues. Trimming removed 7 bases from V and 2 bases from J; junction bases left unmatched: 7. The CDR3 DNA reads TGTGCCAGCATGTGGTTGACAGGGCAAGAGACCCAGTACTTC. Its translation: CASMWLTGQETQYF.

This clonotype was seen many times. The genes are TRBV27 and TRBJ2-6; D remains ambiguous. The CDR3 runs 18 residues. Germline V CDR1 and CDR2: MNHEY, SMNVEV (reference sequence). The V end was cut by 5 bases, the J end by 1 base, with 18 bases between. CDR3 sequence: CASSPRANGYSGANVLTF. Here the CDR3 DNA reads TGTGCCAGCAGTCCCCGGGCCAACGGGTATTCTGGGGCCAACGTCCTGACTTTC.

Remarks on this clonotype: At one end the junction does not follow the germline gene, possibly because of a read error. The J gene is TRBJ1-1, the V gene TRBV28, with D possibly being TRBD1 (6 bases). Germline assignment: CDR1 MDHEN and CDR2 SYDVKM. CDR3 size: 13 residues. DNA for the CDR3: TGTGCCAGCAGTCTAGGACAGAACGCTGAAGCTTTCTTT. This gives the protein CASSLGQNAEAFF.

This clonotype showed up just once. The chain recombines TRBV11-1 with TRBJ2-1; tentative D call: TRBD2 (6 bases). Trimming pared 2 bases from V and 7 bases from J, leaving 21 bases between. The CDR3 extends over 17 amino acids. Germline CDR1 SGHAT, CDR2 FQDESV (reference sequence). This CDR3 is CASSLYPSSDLDNEQFF. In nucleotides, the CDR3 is TGTGCCAGCAGCTTATATCCCTCTAGCGATCTAGATAATGAGCAGTTCTTC.

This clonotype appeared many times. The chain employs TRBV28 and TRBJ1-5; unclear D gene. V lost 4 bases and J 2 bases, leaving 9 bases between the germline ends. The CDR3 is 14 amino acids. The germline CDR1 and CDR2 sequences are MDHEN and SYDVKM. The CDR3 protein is CASSSWGGNQPQHF. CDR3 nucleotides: TGTGCCAGCAGTTCTTGGGGAGGCAATCAGCCCCAGCATTTT.

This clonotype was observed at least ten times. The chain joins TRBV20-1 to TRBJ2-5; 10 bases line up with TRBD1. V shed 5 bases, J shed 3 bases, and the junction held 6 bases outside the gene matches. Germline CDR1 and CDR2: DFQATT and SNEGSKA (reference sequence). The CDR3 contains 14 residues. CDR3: CSAPLGTGEETQYF. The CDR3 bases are TGCAGTGCTCCTCTGGGGACAGGGGAAGAGACCCAGTACTTC.

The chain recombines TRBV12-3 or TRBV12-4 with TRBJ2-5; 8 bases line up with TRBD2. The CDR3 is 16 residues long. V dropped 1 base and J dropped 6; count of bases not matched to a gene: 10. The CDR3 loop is CASSLVGTRPAKTQYF. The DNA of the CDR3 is TGTGCCAGCAGTTTAGTCGGGACTAGGCCGGCAAAGACCCAGTACTTC.

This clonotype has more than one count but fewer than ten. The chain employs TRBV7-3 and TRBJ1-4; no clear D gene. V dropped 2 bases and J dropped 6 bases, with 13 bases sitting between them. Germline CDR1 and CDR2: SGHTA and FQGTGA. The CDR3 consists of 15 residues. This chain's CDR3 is CASSLGLVPDEKLFF. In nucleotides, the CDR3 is TGTGCCAGCAGCTTAGGACTGGTTCCTGATGAAAAACTGTTTTTT. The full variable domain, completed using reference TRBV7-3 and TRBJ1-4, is GAGVSQTPSNKVTEKGKYVELRCDPISGHTALYWYRQSLGQGPEFLIYFQGTGAADDSGLPNDRFFAVRPEGSVSTLKIQRTERGDSAVYLCASSLGLVPDEKLFFGSGTQLSVL.

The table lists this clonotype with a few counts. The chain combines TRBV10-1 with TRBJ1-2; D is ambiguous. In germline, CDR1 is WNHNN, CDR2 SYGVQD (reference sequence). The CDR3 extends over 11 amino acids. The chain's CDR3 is CVGRINYGYTF. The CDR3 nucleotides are TGCGTCGGCCGGATTAACTATGGCTACACCTTC.

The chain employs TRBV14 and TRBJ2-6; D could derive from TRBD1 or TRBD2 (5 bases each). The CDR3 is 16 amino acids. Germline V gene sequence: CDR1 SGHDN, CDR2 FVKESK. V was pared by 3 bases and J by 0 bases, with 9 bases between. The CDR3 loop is CASSQMGVSGANVLTF. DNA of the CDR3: TGTGCCAGCAGCCAGATGGGGGTCTCTGGGGCCAACGTCCTGACTTTC.

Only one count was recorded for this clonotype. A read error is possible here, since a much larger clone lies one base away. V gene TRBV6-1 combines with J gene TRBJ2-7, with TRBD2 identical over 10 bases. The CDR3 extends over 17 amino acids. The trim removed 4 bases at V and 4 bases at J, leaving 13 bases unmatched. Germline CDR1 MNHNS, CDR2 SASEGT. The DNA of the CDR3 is TGTGCCAGCAGTGGACCGCCGCTAGCGGGAGAGTTGTACGAGCAGTACTTC. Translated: CASSGPPLAGELYEQYF.